This record looks at one TCR beta chain sequence and its context. The data belong to a study of blood T cell repertoires in COVID-19. As for the study in general: The United States, Italy and Spain were the sources of the acute and convalescent COVID-19 samples.

In the original processing: Reference gene primers were amplified, and this amplification served to estimate nucleated cell counts. Only in-frame clones appear in the TCRdb table, and some are missing; sequencing was by immunoSEQ multiplex PCR. V and J calls and clone size follow that table, whereas D and trimming were derived from the DNA. The repertoire includes some 97,000 clones, just over 90% of them detected once, and about 1% sits in the top ten. Looked up from germline, CDR1 is SGHKS and CDR2 is YYEKEE (reference sequence). CDR3 length equals 17 residues. After removal of 0 bases from V and 5 bases from J, the junction contained 5 bases not matched to a gene.

The sample comprised peripheral blood. This TCR derives from a man in his 60s with acute or convalescent COVID-19. The gene calls are TRBV5-5 and TRBJ2-2; 12 positions match TRBD1. CDR3 loop: CASSLAGQGARTGELFF. As DNA, the CDR3 is TGTGCCAGCAGCTTGGCGGGACAGGGGGCGCGGACCGGGGAGCTGTTTTTT. The complete variable domain, with remaining parts taken from reference TRBV5-5 and TRBJ2-2, reads DAGVTQSPTHLIKTRGQQVTLRCSPISGHKSVSWYQQVLGQGPQFIFQYYEKEERGRGNFPDRFSARQFPNYSSELNVNALLLGDSALYLCASSLAGQGARTGELFFGEGSRLTVL.